These T cell receptor beta chains were read from a single sample in a study of T-cell reconstitution after alpha-beta-depleted transplantation in children. One entry per CDR3 protein results from TCRdb running MiXCR on the PCR reads. The sample contains around 450,000 distinct CDR3 sequences, around 15% of which appear only once. Specimen: PBMCs, mostly from graft donor cells, collected 360 days after TCRalphabeta/CD19-depleted stem cell transplant. These receptors were obtained from a boy under two years old who had a stem cell transplant for Wiskott-Aldrich syndrome, so the T cells may come from the graft donor. Each CDR3 is given with its conserved first and last residue. A D gene is named only where the DNA matches it firmly. Clone sizes are given selectively: once, few, many, or a class where the clone is expanded.

size | J | V | D | DNA | CDR3
. | TRBJ1-1 | TRBV10-2 | . | TGCGCCTGCAGTGAAAGTAACACTGAAGCTTTCTTT | CACSESNTEAFF
. | TRBJ2-2 | TRBV11-1 | TRBD1 | TGTGCCAGCAGCTTATCCCCCGGACAGGGGGGAGTCACCGGGGAGCTGTTTTTT | CASSLSPGQGGVTGELFF
few | TRBJ2-2 | TRBV4-1 | . | TGCGCCAGCAGCCAAGCAAGAGGGTCGAGGCCCGGGGAGCTGTTTTTT | CASSQARGSRPGELFF
few | TRBJ1-2 | TRBV12-3/TRBV12-4 | . | TGTGCCAGCAGTCTTGCGACTGATTATGGCTACACCTTC | CASSLATDYGYTF
. | TRBJ1-3 | TRBV6-5 | . | TGTGCCAGCAGTTACTCGAGTGGTTCCTCTGGAAACACCATATATTTT | CASSYSSGSSGNTIYF
. | TRBJ2-3 | TRBV4-3 | . | TGCGCCAGCAGCCAAGATGTGGTAGCCCCCAGGACAGATACGCAGTATTTT | CASSQDVVAPRTDTQYF
many | TRBJ1-6 | TRBV5-1 | . | TGCGCCAGCAGCCCTGTCGACTCCTATAATTCACCCCTCCACTTT | CASSPVDSYNSPLHF
. | TRBJ2-2 | TRBV18 | . | TGTGCCAGCTCACGCGGGACAGTGCGCACCGGGGAGCTGTTTTTT | CASSRGTVRTGELFF
. | TRBJ2-7 | TRBV20-1 | TRBD2 | TGCAGTGCTAAGGCGGGAGGGAGCTCCTACGAGCAGTACTTC | CSAKAGGSSYEQYF
few | TRBJ2-7 | TRBV7-2 | . | TGTGCCAGCAGCTTCCCCAACTACTACGAGCAGTACTTC | CASSFPNYYEQYF
few | TRBJ2-1 | TRBV2 | TRBD1 | TGTGCCAGCAAATCCTACCGGGACAGGCCTTACAGGGAGCAGTTCTTC | CASKSYRDRPYREQFF
. | TRBJ2-4 | TRBV18 | . | TGTGCCAGCTCACCACGTCAGCTAGCCAAAAACATTCAGTACTTC | CASSPRQLAKNIQYF
. | TRBJ2-1 | TRBV5-1 | TRBD1 | TGCGCCAGCAGCAAGACCGGGACAGGGTATGAGCAGTTCTTC | CASSKTGTGYEQFF
few | TRBJ2-7 | TRBV13 | TRBD1 | TGTGCCAGCAGCCCTGCTGGGACAGCCGAACCTTATAGCTCCTACGAGCAGTACTTC | CASSPAGTAEPYSSYEQYF
. | TRBJ2-7 | TRBV5-1 | TRBD1 | TGCGCCAGCAGCTTAGACCCCGGGACAGTCTACTTC | CASSLDPGTVYF
few | TRBJ1-1 | TRBV29-1 | . | TGCAGCGTTTCCGGTATAAGAGGCGACTCTGAAGCTTTCTTT | CSVSGIRGDSEAFF